The entry below describes one TCR beta chain. Its antigen remains unknown. This specimen belongs to a study of type 1 regulatory T cells. In the study overall: An in vitro protocol generated T-allo10, a Tr1-enriched, alloantigen-specific CD4 T cell product.

From the reads, TCRdb called clonotypes with MiXCR, one entry per CDR3 protein. This repertoire shows 60,000 to 75,000 distinct CDR3 sequences, less than 25% found once; its top ten account for 8% to 9%. Trimming took 4 bases from V and 6 from J; bases not matched to a gene: 4. The CDR3 has 14 amino acids. Findings and limits, study-wide: Compared with non-type 1 regulatory T cells, type 1 regulatory T cells showed a more restricted TCR repertoire.

What was sequenced was cultured type 1 regulatory T (Tr1) cells, either the whole culture or a sorted fraction (not recorded which). The TCR was taken from a human donor in good health. The rearrangement links TRBV12-3 or TRBV12-4 to TRBJ1-5; 9 positions match TRBD1. The CDR3 region has the DNA TGTGCCAGCAGTTGGGACAGGGTCAGTCAGCCCCAGCATTTT. Translation: CASSWDRVSQPQHF.